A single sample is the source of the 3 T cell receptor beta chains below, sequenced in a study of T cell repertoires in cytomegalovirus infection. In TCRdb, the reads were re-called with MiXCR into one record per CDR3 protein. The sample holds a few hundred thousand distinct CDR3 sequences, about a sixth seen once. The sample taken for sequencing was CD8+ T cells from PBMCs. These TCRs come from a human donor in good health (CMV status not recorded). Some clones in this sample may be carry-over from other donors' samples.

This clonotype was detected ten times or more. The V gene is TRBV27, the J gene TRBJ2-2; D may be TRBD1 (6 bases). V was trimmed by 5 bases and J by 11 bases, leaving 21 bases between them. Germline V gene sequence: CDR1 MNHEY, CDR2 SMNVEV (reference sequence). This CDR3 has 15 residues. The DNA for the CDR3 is TGTGCCAGCAGTGAATCAGGACAGACCATGGAAGAGCTGTTTTTT. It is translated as CASSESGQTMEELFF.

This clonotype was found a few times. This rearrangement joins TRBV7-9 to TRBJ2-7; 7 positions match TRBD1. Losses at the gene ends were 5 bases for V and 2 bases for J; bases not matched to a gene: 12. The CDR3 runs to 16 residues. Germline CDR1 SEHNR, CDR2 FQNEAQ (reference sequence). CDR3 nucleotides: TGTGCCAGCAGCCCCCGATTTGGGACAGTCCCCTACGAGCAGTACTTC. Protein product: CASSPRFGTVPYEQYF.

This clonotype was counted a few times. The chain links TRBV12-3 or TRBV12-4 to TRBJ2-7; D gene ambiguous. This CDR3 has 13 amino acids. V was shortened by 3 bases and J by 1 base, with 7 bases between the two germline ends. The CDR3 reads CASSFSVSYEQYF. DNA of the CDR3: TGTGCCAGCAGTTTTTCGGTGTCCTACGAGCAGTACTTC.